This T cell receptor beta chain was identified in a study of T cells in Graves' hyperthyroidism and ophthalmopathy. The overall study: Peripheral blood specimens were obtained at initial diagnosis, prior to any treatment.

This clonotype was counted at least ten times. V was cut by 7 bases and J by 1 base, with 13 bases left in between. Germline assignment: CDR1 SNHLY and CDR2 FYNNEI. This CDR3 has 14 amino acids. RNA transcripts provided the source from which TCR beta CDR3 regions were amplified. HTBI primers were the set used in a first-round RT-PCR of the TCR CDR3. TCRdb analysed the multiplex PCR reads with MiXCR anew, one entry per CDR3 protein. Here the sample spans some 440,000 distinct CDR3 sequences, approximately 14% being singletons. Material for sequencing was blood. The sequence derives from a woman between 18 and 30 years old with Graves' hyperthyroidism. V is TRBV2 and J is TRBJ1-1; perhaps TRBD1 as D (6 bases). CDR3 region: CASIKRTENTEAFF. CDR3 sequence (DNA): TGTGCCAGCATAAAGAGGACAGAGAACACTGAAGCTTTCTTT.